Each of the 27 T cell receptor beta chains below was sequenced from the same sample in a study of blood T cell repertoires in COVID-19. Produced via immunoSEQ multiplex PCR; TCRdb's table is partial and in-frame only. The sample includes about 180,000 clones, 70% to 90% of them seen just once. The source material was peripheral blood. All receptors come from a man between 60 and 75 years old with acute or convalescent COVID-19.

This clone has just a few counts. The V gene is TRBV9, the J gene TRBJ2-2; TRBD1 aligns across 10 bases. CDR3 length: 16 residues. With V trimmed by 1 base and J by 6 bases, 6 bases remained unmatched. CDR1 and CDR2 from the germline V gene are SGDLS and YYNGEE. The CDR3 bases are TGTGCCAGCAGCGTAACCGGGACAGGGGAACCCGGGGAGCTGTTTTTT. Translating it yields CASSVTGTGEPGELFF.

This sequence joins TRBV5-1 and TRBJ2-1; D may be TRBD2 (6 bases). V gave up 4 bases and J gave up 7 bases, with 9 bases separating them. The CDR3 length is 12 residues. The germline CDR1 and CDR2 sequences are SGHRS and YFSETQ. CDR3 sequence (DNA): TGCGCCAGCAGCAGGGACTTTAATGAGCAGTTCTTC. Translation: CASSRDFNEQFF.

This clone was seen a single time. The chain uses TRBV7-3 and TRBJ2-2; 10 bases agree with TRBD2. CDR3 size: 16 residues. Germline lookup yields CDR1 SGHTA and CDR2 FQGTGA. The junction had 9 bases not matched to a gene; V was cut back by 1 base and J by 10 bases. The CDR3: CASSLSRTSGFEELFF. In DNA, the CDR3 is TGTGCCAGCAGCTTAAGTCGGACTAGCGGATTCGAGGAGCTGTTTTTT.

The V gene is TRBV27, the J gene TRBJ2-7; TRBD2 might be the D (6 bases). The germline CDR1 and CDR2 sequences are MNHEY and SMNVEV (reference sequence). The CDR3 consists of 16 residues. Deletions cut 3 bases from V and 0 bases from J, with 15 bases between. The CDR3 spells CASSFVGGISSYEQYF. CDR3 nucleotide sequence: TGTGCCAGCAGTTTTGTCGGGGGTATCAGCTCCTACGAGCAGTACTTC.

The chain joins TRBV30 to TRBJ2-1, with D tentatively TRBD2 (7 bases). Germline V gene lookup returns CDR1 GTSNPN and CDR2 SVGIG (reference sequence). The CDR3 is 12 amino acids. Trimming shortened V by 5 bases and J by 10 bases, and 15 bases separated the two germline ends. CDR3 nucleotides: TGTGCCTGGGATAGGACTAGGGGGGAGCAGTTCTTC. Translating gives CAWDRTRGEQFF. Based on the CDR3 plus reference TRBV30 and TRBJ2-1, the full variable domain is SQTIHQWPATLVQPVGSPLSLECTVEGTSNPNLYWYRQAAGRGLQLLFYSVGIGQISSEVPQNLSASRPQDRQFILSSKKLLLSDSGFYLCAWDRTRGEQFFGPGTRLTVL.

The chain couples TRBV5-1 to TRBJ2-5; 8 bases match TRBD1. This CDR3 has 15 amino acids. Germline V gives CDR1 SGHRS, CDR2 YFSETQ. Trimming took 5 bases from V and 3 from J; bases not matched to a gene: 9. The CDR3 DNA is TGCGCCAGCAGTACAACCGGGACAGGAGAAGAGACCCAGTACTTC. Its translation: CASSTTGTGEETQYF.

The chain uses TRBV4-2 and TRBJ2-1; D not certain. The V gene's germline CDR1 is LGHNA and CDR2 YNFKEQ. V shed 1 base and J shed 1 base, with 8 bases lying between them. CDR3 length equals 15 residues. CDR3 sequence reads: CASSQGGLSYNEQFF. CDR3 sequence (DNA): TGTGCCAGCAGCCAAGGAGGCCTTTCCTACAATGAGCAGTTCTTC.

This sequence joins TRBV29-1 and TRBJ1-5; TRBD1 aligns across 10 bases. The junction had 8 bases not matched to a gene; V was cut back by 5 bases and J by 1 base. The CDR3 is 16 amino acids. Germline CDR1 SQVTM, CDR2 ANQGSEA. The CDR3 nucleotides are TGCAGCGTTAGTGGACAGGGGGTTCGGAGCAATCAGCCCCAGCATTTT. Its translation: CSVSGQGVRSNQPQHF.

The genes are TRBV3-1 (or the pseudogene TRBV3-2) and TRBJ1-1, with D uncertain. Germline lookup yields CDR1 LGHDT and CDR2 YNNKEL (reference sequence). The CDR3 is 14 residues long. The ends were cut back, 4 bases at V and 0 bases at J, with 9 bases in the middle. The CDR3 region is CASSPQTVNTEAFF. As DNA, the CDR3 is TGTGCCAGCAGCCCCCAAACGGTGAACACTGAAGCTTTCTTT.

The chain carries TRBV7-2 and TRBJ2-5; tentative D call: TRBD2 (5 bases). The CDR3 has 10 residues. Germline CDR1 SGHTA, CDR2 FQGNSA. Trimming cost V 5 bases and J 7 bases, with 5 bases left between them. CDR3 residues: CASSGGTQYF. CDR3 in DNA: TGTGCCAGCAGCGGAGGGACCCAGTACTTC. The entire variable domain, with the rest obtained from reference TRBV7-2 and TRBJ2-5, is as follows: GAGVSQSPSNKVTEKGKDVELRCDPISGHTALYWYRQSLGQGLEFLIYFQGNSAPDKSGLPSDRFSAERTGGSVSTLTIQRTQQEDSAVYLCASSGGTQYFGPGTRLLVL.

The chain employs TRBV7-9 and TRBJ1-5; 7 positions agree with TRBD1. V was clipped by 3 bases and J by 6 bases; unmatched bases: 8. The germline V gene encodes CDR1 SEHNR and CDR2 FQNEAQ (reference sequence). This CDR3 contains 15 residues. The chain's CDR3 is CASSFTGVAGQPQHF. DNA for the CDR3: TGTGCCAGCAGCTTCACAGGGGTGGCGGGTCAGCCCCAGCATTTT.

V gene TRBV7-2 combines with J gene TRBJ1-1; the match to TRBD1 covers 8 bases. CDR3 length: 15 residues. Germline CDR1 is SGHTA and CDR2 is FQGNSA. Unmatched junction bases numbered 6, after V lost 1 base and J lost 5 bases. The CDR3 protein is CASSLDYRGSTEAFF. The DNA of the CDR3 is TGTGCCAGCAGCTTAGATTACAGGGGGTCTACTGAAGCTTTCTTT. Supplemented by reference TRBV7-2 and TRBJ1-1, the full variable domain reads GAGVSQSPSNKVTEKGKDVELRCDPISGHTALYWYRQSLGQGLEFLIYFQGNSAPDKSGLPSDRFSAERTGGSVSTLTIQRTQQEDSAVYLCASSLDYRGSTEAFFGQGTRLTVV.

The chain combines TRBV7-9 with TRBJ2-1; D is undetermined. The germline V gene encodes CDR1 SEHNR and CDR2 FQNEAQ (reference sequence). The germline V and J ends were trimmed by 6 bases and 2 bases, with 14 bases remaining between them. This CDR3 contains 15 residues. For the CDR3, the DNA is TGTGCCAGCAGATCCCCTGGAGTCACCTACAATGAGCAGTTCTTC. It yields the protein CASRSPGVTYNEQFF. Full variable domain (rest looked up from reference TRBV7-9 and TRBJ2-1): DTGVSQNPRHKITKRGQNVTFRCDPISEHNRLYWYRQTLGQGPEFLTYFQNEAQLEKSRLLSDRFSAERPKGSFSTLEIQRTEQGDSAMYLCASRSPGVTYNEQFFGPGTRLTVL.

This chain uses TRBV24-1 with TRBJ2-2; D unclear. The CDR3 has 16 residues. V lost 4 bases to trimming and J lost 6 bases, with 17 bases between them. Per the germline V gene, CDR1 is KGHDR and CDR2 is SFDVKD. The CDR3, as DNA: TGTGCCACCAGTGACCCTGGATCCGGGTTCGCCGGGGAGCTGTTTTTT. It encodes CATSDPGSGFAGELFF.

The V call is TRBV7-3, the J call TRBJ2-1; possibly TRBD2 for D (6 bases). CDR3 length equals 15 residues. With 4 bases removed from V and 1 base from J, the gap between germline ends came to 11 bases. Germline assignment: CDR1 SGHTA and CDR2 FQGTGA. The CDR3 sequence is CASSSSSASYNEQFF. Written as DNA, the CDR3 is TGTGCCAGCAGCTCCTCTAGCGCGTCCTACAATGAGCAGTTCTTC.

This rearrangement joins TRBV27 to TRBJ2-1; TRBD1 aligns across 7 bases. The CDR3 is 14 amino acids. With V trimmed by 3 bases and J by 7 bases, 6 bases remained unmatched. The germline CDR1 and CDR2 sequences are MNHEY and SMNVEV (reference sequence). The CDR3 here is CASSFSGGVNEQFF. The CDR3 nucleotides read TGTGCCAGCAGTTTCTCAGGGGGAGTAAATGAGCAGTTCTTC.

The V call is TRBV5-6, the J call TRBJ2-1, with TRBD2 identical over 11 bases. Germline CDR1 SGHDT, CDR2 YYEEEE. The CDR3 length is 15 residues. J was trimmed by 4 bases and V by 4 bases; bases with no gene match: 4. Written as DNA, the CDR3 is TGTGCCAGCAGCCTAGCGGGAGGCCTATACAATGAGCAGTTCTTC. This translates into CASSLAGGLYNEQFF.

The rearrangement links TRBV27 to TRBJ1-1; no reliable D call. The V gene's germline CDR1 is MNHEY and CDR2 SMNVEV (reference sequence). V gave up 5 bases and J gave up 4 bases, with 14 bases separating them. There are 14 residues in the CDR3. The CDR3 sequence is CASSIRRGLTEAFF. In DNA, the CDR3 is TGTGCCAGCAGTATAAGGCGGGGTCTCACTGAAGCTTTCTTT.

This chain joins TRBV19 and TRBJ1-5; 10 bases line up with TRBD1. V trimming: 4 bases; J trimming: 9 bases; junction bases outside the gene matches: 6. Germline V gene lookup returns CDR1 LNHDA and CDR2 SQIVND (reference sequence). The CDR3 covers 14 residues. The CDR3: CASSTTGGGTPQHF. The CDR3 DNA reads as TGTGCCAGTAGTACGACAGGGGGCGGAACGCCCCAGCATTTT.

This clone appeared a few times. The rearrangement links TRBV7-8 to TRBJ2-7; D might be TRBD1 (5 bases). The CDR3 sequence is 15 residues long. V was pared by 1 base and J by 0 bases, with 10 bases between. CDR1 and CDR2 from the germline V gene are SGHVS and FQNEAQ. This CDR3 is CASSLERQNSYEQYF. The CDR3 DNA is TGTGCCAGCAGCTTAGAAAGACAGAACTCCTACGAGCAGTACTTC.

The J gene is TRBJ2-1, the V gene TRBV7-3; TRBD2 might be the D (6 bases). CDR3 size: 13 residues. With 0 bases removed from V and 10 bases from J, the gap between germline ends came to 10 bases. Germline V gene sequence: CDR1 SGHTA, CDR2 FQGTGA. CDR3 amino acids: CASSLTKEGEQFF. As DNA, the CDR3 is TGTGCCAGCAGCTTAACGAAGGAGGGCGAGCAGTTCTTC.

This clone was picked up one time. The chain combines TRBV6-2 or TRBV6-3 with TRBJ1-6; 8 bases map to TRBD1. The CDR3 consists of 15 residues. Trimming cost V 5 bases and J 9 bases; bases outside gene matches: 9. Germline V gene data show CDR1 as MNHEY and CDR2 as SVGEGT. CDR3: CASSALDREFSPLHF. The CDR3 coding sequence is TGTGCCAGCAGTGCCCTGGACAGGGAGTTTTCACCCCTCCACTTT.

This sequence joins TRBV5-1 and TRBJ2-1; 9 bases are shared with TRBD2. The germline V gene encodes CDR1 SGHRS and CDR2 YFSETQ. There are 16 residues in the CDR3. J lost 9 bases, V lost 4 bases, and 14 bases had no gene match. The CDR3 region has the DNA TGCGCCAGCAGCAAAAGTTCCGGGACTAGCATTAGTGAGCAGTTCTTC. Translating it yields CASSKSSGTSISEQFF. Looking up the rest from reference TRBV5-1 and TRBJ2-1 gives the full variable domain: KAGVTQTPRYLIKTRGQQVTLSCSPISGHRSVSWYQQTPGQGLQFLFEYFSETQRNKGNFPGRFSGRQFSNSRSEMNVSTLELGDSALYLCASSKSSGTSISEQFFGPGTRLTVL.

V gene TRBV7-9 combines with J gene TRBJ1-4, with 7 bases identical to TRBD1. Germline V lookup: CDR1 SEHNR, CDR2 FQNEAQ (reference sequence). The CDR3 extends over 15 amino acids. V lost 4 bases to trimming and J lost 4 bases; unmatched junction nucleotides: 6. In DNA, the CDR3 is TGTGCCAGCAGCTCTCCACAGGGGTTTAATGAAAAACTGTTTTTT. Residues: CASSSPQGFNEKLFF.

The chain joins TRBV14 to TRBJ1-1; TRBD1 agrees at 7 bases. Germline V lookup: CDR1 SGHDN, CDR2 FVKESK. The CDR3 has 16 amino acids. The junction had 6 bases not matched to a gene; V was cut back by 1 base and J by 1 base. In nucleotides, the CDR3 is TGTGCCAGCAGCCAAGGACAGGGCGTAAGGAACACTGAAGCTTTCTTT. This translates into CASSQGQGVRNTEAFF.

The V gene is TRBV5-4, the J gene TRBJ2-7; 14 bases align to TRBD2. Germline V gives CDR1 SGHNT, CDR2 YYREEE (reference sequence). The CDR3 extends over 17 amino acids. V dropped 4 bases and J dropped 3; count of bases not matched to a gene: 9. The CDR3, as DNA: TGTGCCAGCAGCCGACGGACTAGCGGGAGGCCCAGCTACGAGCAGTACTTC. It yields the protein CASSRRTSGRPSYEQYF.

This clone was counted a single time. This chain connects TRBV2 to TRBJ1-6, with D unresolved. Trimming removed 6 bases from V and 17 bases from J, with 17 bases in between. Germline loops: CDR1 SNHLY, CDR2 FYNNEI. The CDR3 is 12 amino acids. The CDR3 protein is CASRGDGRKVHF. CDR3 nucleotides: TGTGCCAGCAGGGGCGACGGCCGAAAAGTCCACTTT.